What follows are 11 T cell receptor beta chains derived from one specimen sequenced in a study of T cell responses to AZD1222 COVID-19 vaccine (dated by TCRdb to 2020 to 2022). The time point tag for this specimen amounts to: baseline before first vaccination. The library relied on the immunoSEQ multiplex PCR assay. The clones in this table, taken by TCRdb from immuneACCESS, are in-frame only. Not every clone is retained; where verified, under half of the shortfall comes from an unresolved V gene, and the cause of the rest is unknown. The sample has under 95,000 clones on record, almost 90% of them singletons. The ten largest account for more than 7.5% of the sample. This material consisted of peripheral blood, taken on day 0 of AZD1222 vaccination. The source is an adult in good health.

This chain joins TRBV4-1 and TRBJ2-1; perhaps D is TRBD1 or TRBD2 (6 bases each). CDR1 and CDR2 from the germline V gene are MGHRA and YSYEKL. CDR3 size: 18 residues. V lost 0 bases, J lost 4 bases, and 19 bases lay in between. In nucleotides, the CDR3 is TGCGCCAGCAGCCAAGATCGGGGGCGGACTAAAATTTACAATGAGCAGTTCTTC. Translated, it gives CASSQDRGRTKIYNEQFF.

V and J are TRBV7-2 and TRBJ1-1, with TRBD1 matching 10 bases. CDR3 length equals 18 residues. Germline loops: CDR1 SGHTA, CDR2 FQGNSA. With V trimmed by 2 bases and J by 3 bases, 12 bases remained unmatched. CDR3 region: CASSLYFGTGATDTEAFF. CDR3 nucleotide sequence: TGTGCCAGCAGCTTATACTTTGGGACAGGGGCTACGGACACTGAAGCTTTCTTT.

This clone has just a few counts. The chain combines TRBV9 with TRBJ1-6; D remains unclear. This CDR3 contains 15 residues. The V end lost 0 bases, the J end lost 4 bases, and 8 bases lay between the germline ends. CDR1 is SGDLS and CDR2 is YYNGEE in the germline V gene. The DNA for the CDR3 is TGTGCCAGCAGCGTAGCAGCAGATTATAATTCACCCCTCCACTTT. Its protein product is CASSVAADYNSPLHF.

CDR3 protein: CASSPPPSAADTQYF. The CDR3 region has the DNA TGTGCCAGCAGCCCGCCCCCTTCCGCGGCAGATACGCAGTATTTT. The chain couples TRBV7-6 to TRBJ2-3, with unresolved D. V was clipped by 5 bases and J by 4 bases, with 16 bases between them. From germline, CDR1 is SGHVS and CDR2 FNYEAQ. The CDR3 runs to 15 residues. Full variable domain (outside the CDR3, taken from reference TRBV7-6 and TRBJ2-3): GAGVSQSPRYKVTKRGQDVALRCDPISGHVSLYWYRQALGQGPEFLTYFNYEAQQDKSGLPNDRFSAERPEGSISTLTIQRTEQRDSAMYRCASSPPPSAADTQYFGPGTRLTVL.

The V gene is TRBV15, the J gene TRBJ2-7, with 8 bases aligning to TRBD1. The trim removed 6 bases at V and 6 bases at J, leaving 7 bases unmatched. The CDR3 runs to 13 residues. Germline V lookup: CDR1 LNHNV, CDR2 YYDKDF (reference sequence). CDR3 sequence: CATSRDRSREQYF. In DNA, the CDR3 is TGTGCCACCAGTAGGGACAGGTCGCGCGAGCAGTACTTC.

Notes on this clone: This CDR3 is also generated by other DNA sequences in the sample. V and J are TRBV7-3 and TRBJ1-1; D gene ambiguous. The CDR3 consists of 13 residues. Germline V gene lookup returns CDR1 SGHTA and CDR2 FQGTGA. V lost 1 base and J lost 0, with 3 bases in between. CDR3 in DNA: TGTGCCAGCAGCTTAAGCGTGAACACTGAAGCTTTCTTT. This translates into CASSLSVNTEAFF.

The chain's CDR3 is CASSPLDRGTEAFF. In DNA, the CDR3 is TGTGCCAGCTCACCGCTAGACAGGGGCACTGAAGCTTTCTTT. This sequence joins TRBV18 and TRBJ1-1, with 8 positions matching TRBD1. The CDR3 runs 14 residues. The V and J ends lost 3 bases and 4 bases, in that order; junction bases with no gene match: 4. Germline loops: CDR1 KGHSH, CDR2 LQKENI.

V and J are TRBV5-1 and TRBJ2-7, with D perhaps matching TRBD1 (5 bases). Trimming cost V 6 bases and J 1 base, with 11 bases left between them. This CDR3 is built from 13 residues. Germline loops: CDR1 SGHRS, CDR2 YFSETQ. The CDR3 here is CASKRPGSYEQYF. In DNA form, the CDR3 reads TGCGCCAGCAAAAGGCCAGGGTCCTACGAGCAGTACTTC.

This clone showed up just once. V is TRBV27 and J is TRBJ1-2; D remains ambiguous. The V end lost 7 bases, the J end lost 5 bases, and 17 bases lay between the germline ends. Germline lookup yields CDR1 MNHEY and CDR2 SMNVEV (reference sequence). The CDR3 extends over 14 amino acids. CDR3 loop: CASKPFPVEYGYTF. The CDR3 coding sequence is TGTGCCAGCAAACCCTTCCCCGTGGAGTATGGCTACACCTTC.

This rearrangement joins TRBV10-3 to TRBJ1-1, with D possibly TRBD1 on 6 matching bases. The germline V and J ends were trimmed by 0 bases and 0 bases, with 8 bases remaining between them. Germline CDR1 and CDR2: ENHRY and SYGVKD. The length of the CDR3 is 15 residues. Here the CDR3 DNA reads TGTGCCATCAGTGAGTCTGGGGGGCTGAACACTGAAGCTTTCTTT. Its translation is CAISESGGLNTEAFF.

The J gene is TRBJ1-1, the V gene TRBV29-1; 8 bases align to TRBD1. V shed 7 bases, J shed 3 bases, and the junction held 10 bases outside the gene matches. Germline CDR1 reads SQVTM; CDR2 reads ANQGSEA. This CDR3 comprises 14 residues. CDR3 DNA: TGCAGCGCGGGCCGCCAGGGGGCAGACACTGAAGCTTTCTTT. Encoded protein: CSAGRQGADTEAFF.